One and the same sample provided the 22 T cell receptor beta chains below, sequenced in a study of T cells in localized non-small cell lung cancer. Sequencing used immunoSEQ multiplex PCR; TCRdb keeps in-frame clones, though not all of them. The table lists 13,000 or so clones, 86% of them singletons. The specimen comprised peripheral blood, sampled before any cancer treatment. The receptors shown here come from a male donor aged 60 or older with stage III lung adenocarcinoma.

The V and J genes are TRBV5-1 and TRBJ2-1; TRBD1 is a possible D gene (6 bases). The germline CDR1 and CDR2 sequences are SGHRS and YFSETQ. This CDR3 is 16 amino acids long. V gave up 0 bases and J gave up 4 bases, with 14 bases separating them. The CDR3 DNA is TGCGCCAGCAGCTTGGAAACAGGGCGTCCTTACAATGAGCAGTTCTTC. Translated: CASSLETGRPYNEQFF.

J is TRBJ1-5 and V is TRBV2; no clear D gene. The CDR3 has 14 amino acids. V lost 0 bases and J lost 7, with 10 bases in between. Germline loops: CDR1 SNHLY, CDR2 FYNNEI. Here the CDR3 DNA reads TGTGCCAGCAGTGAAGCGGAGTGGGCACAGCCCCAGCATTTT. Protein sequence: CASSEAEWAQPQHF.

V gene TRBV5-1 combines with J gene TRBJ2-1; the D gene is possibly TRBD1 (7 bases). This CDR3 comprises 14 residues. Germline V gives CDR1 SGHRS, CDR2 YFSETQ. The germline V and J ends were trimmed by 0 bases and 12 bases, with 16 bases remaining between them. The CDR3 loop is CASSLDPGGYGQFF. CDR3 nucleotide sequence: TGCGCCAGCAGCTTGGACCCAGGGGGGTATGGGCAGTTCTTC.

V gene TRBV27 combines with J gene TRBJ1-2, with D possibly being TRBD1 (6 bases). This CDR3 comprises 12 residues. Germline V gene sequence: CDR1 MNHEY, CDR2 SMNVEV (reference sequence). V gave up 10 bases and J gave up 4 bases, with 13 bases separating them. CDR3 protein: CATYRDFYGYTF. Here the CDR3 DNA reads TGTGCCACATACAGGGATTTCTATGGCTACACCTTC.

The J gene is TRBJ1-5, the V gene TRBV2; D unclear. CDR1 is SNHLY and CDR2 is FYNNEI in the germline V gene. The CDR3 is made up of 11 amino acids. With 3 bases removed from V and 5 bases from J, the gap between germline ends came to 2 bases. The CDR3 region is CASSDDQPQHF. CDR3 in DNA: TGTGCCAGCAGTGACGATCAGCCCCAGCATTTT.

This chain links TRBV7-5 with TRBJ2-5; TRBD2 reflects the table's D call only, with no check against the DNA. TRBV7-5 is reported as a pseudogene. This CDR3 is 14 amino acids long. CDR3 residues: CASRMAGGQETQYF. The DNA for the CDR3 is TGTGCCAGCAGGATGGCGGGGGGCCAAGAGACCCAGTACTTC.

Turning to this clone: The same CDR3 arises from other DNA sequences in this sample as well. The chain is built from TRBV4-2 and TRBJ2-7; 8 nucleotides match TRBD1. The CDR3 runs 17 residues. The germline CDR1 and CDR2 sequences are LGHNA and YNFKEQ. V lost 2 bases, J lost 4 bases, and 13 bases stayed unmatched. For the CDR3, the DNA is TGTGCCAGCAGCCAATTCATCCCGAGACAGGGGACATACGAGCAGTACTTC. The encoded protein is CASSQFIPRQGTYEQYF.

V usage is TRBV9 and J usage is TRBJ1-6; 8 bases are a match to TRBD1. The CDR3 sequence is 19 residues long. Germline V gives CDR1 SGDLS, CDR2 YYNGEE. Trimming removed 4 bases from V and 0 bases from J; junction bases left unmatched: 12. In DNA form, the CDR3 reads TGTGCCAGCAGCCCGAGGCGGACAGGGTCCAGCTCCTATAATTCACCCCTCCACTTT. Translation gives CASSPRRTGSSSYNSPLHF.

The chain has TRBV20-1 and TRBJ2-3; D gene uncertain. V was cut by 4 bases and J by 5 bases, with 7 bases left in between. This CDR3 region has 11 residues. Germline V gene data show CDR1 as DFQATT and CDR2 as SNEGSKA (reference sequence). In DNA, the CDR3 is TGCAGTGCTATCCTCGTAGATACGCAGTATTTT. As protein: CSAILVDTQYF.

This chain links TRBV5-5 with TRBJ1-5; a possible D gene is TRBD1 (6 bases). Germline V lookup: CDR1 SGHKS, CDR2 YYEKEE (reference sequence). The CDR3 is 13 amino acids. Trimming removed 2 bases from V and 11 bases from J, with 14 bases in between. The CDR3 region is CASSFGTTGSQHF. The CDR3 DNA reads TGTGCCAGCAGCTTTGGCACCACAGGGTCCCAGCATTTT.

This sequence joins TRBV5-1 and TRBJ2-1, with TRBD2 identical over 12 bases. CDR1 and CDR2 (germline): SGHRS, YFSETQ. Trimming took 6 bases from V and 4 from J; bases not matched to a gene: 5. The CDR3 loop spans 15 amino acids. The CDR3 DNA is TGCGCCAGCAACCAACTAGCGGGAGGTTACAATGAGCAGTTCTTC. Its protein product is CASNQLAGGYNEQFF. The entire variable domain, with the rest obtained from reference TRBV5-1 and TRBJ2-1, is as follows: KAGVTQTPRYLIKTRGQQVTLSCSPISGHRSVSWYQQTPGQGLQFLFEYFSETQRNKGNFPGRFSGRQFSNSRSEMNVSTLELGDSALYLCASNQLAGGYNEQFFGPGTRLTVL.

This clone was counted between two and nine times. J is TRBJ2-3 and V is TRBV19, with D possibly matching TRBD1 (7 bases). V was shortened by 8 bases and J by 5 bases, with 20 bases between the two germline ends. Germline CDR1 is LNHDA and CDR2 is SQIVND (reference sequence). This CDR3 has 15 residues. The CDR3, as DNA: TGTGCCAGTTCACAAGGAGGGGGCGGTGTAGATACGCAGTATTTT. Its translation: CASSQGGGGVDTQYF.

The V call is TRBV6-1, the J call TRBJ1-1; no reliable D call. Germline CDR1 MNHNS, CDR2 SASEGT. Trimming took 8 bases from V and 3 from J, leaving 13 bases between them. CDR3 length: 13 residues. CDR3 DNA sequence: TGTGCCAGCTCTCCTTCGAGAGACACTGAAGCTTTCTTT. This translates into CASSPSRDTEAFF.

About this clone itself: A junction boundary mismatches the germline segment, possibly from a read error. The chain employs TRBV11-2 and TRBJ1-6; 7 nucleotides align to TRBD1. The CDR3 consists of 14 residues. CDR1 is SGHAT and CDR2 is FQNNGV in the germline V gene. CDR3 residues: CASSQDRVGSPPHF. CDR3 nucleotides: TGTGCCAGCAGCCAAGACAGGGTCGGTTCACCCCCCCACTTT.

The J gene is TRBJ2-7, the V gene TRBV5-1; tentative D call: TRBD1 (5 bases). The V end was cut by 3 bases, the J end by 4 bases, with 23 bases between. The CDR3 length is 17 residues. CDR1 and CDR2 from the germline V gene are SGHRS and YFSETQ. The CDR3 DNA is TGCGCCAGCAGCTCGACCCTATATGGCAGGGTTTGGTACGAGCAGTACTTC. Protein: CASSSTLYGRVWYEQYF.

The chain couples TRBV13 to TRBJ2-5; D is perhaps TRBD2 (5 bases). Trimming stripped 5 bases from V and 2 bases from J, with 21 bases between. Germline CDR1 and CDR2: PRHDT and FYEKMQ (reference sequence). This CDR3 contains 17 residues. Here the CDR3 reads CASSPEAGGGSQETQYF. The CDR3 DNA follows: TGTGCCAGCAGCCCCGAGGCGGGCGGTGGGAGTCAAGAGACCCAGTACTTC.

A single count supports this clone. The CDR3 sequence: CASSLLGRAGELFF. CDR3 DNA: TGCGCCAGCAGCTTGTTGGGCAGGGCCGGGGAGCTGTTTTTT. This chain uses TRBV5-1 with TRBJ2-2; a weak D match, TRBD1 (5 bases). V was cut by 1 base and J by 6 bases, with 10 bases left in between. Germline lookup yields CDR1 SGHRS and CDR2 YFSETQ. The CDR3 covers 14 residues.

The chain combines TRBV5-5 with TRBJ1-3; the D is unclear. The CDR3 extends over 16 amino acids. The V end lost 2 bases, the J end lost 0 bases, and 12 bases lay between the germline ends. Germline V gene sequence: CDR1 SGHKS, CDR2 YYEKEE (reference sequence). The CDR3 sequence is CASSFWPQSSGNTIYF. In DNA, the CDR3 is TGTGCCAGCAGCTTTTGGCCCCAGAGCTCTGGAAACACCATATATTTT.

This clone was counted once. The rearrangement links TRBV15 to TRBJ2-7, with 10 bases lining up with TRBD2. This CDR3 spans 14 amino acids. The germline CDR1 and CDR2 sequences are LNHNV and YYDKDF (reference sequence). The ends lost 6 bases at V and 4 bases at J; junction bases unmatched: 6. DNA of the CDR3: TGTGCCACCAGTAGGACTAGCGGATTATACGAGCAGTACTTC. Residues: CATSRTSGLYEQYF.

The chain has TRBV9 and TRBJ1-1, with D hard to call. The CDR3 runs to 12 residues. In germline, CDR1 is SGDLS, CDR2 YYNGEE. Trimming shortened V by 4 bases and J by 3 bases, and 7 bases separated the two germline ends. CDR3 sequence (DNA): TGTGCCAGCAGCTTCTTGGACACTGAAGCTTTCTTT. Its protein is CASSFLDTEAFF.

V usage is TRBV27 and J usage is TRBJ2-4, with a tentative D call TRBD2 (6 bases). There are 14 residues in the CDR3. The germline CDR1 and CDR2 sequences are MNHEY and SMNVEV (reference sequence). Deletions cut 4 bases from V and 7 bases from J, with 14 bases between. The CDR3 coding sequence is TGTGCCAGCAGTTCGGAGGGAGCGCCGAACATTCAGTACTTC. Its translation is CASSSEGAPNIQYF.

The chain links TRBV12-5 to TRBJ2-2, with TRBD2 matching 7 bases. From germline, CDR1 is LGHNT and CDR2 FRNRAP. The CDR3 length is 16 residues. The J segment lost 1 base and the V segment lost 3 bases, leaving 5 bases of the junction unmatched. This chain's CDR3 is CASGFASGGNTGELFF. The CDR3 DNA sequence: TGTGCTAGTGGTTTTGCTAGCGGAGGGAACACCGGGGAGCTGTTTTTT.